These T cell receptor beta chains were read from a single sample in a study of blood T cell repertoires in COVID-19. Profiling relied on immunoSEQ multiplex PCR, and the TCRdb table lists in-frame clones only, not all of them. The table lists roughly 55,000 clones, 90% of them singletons. The specimen was peripheral blood. These receptors were obtained from a human donor with active COVID-19. The donor label of this sample is uncertain. Each CDR3 is given with its conserved first and last residue. A D gene is named only where the DNA matches it firmly. A clone size is listed for some rows: how often the clone was seen (once, few, many), or a class if it is expanded.

D gene: TRBD1
clone size: NA
V gene: TRBV29-1
J gene: TRBJ2-1
CDR3 protein: CSGTGGRDEQFF
CDR3 DNA: TGCAGCGGGACAGGGGGCAGGGATGAGCAGTTCTTC

D gene: NA
clone size: NA
V gene: TRBV29-1
J gene: TRBJ2-7
CDR3 protein: CSVLRGTEQYF
CDR3 DNA: TGCAGCGTTTTGCGGGGTACCGAGCAGTACTTC

D gene: NA
clone size: few
V gene: TRBV28
J gene: TRBJ1-5
CDR3 protein: CASSLSQVQPQHF
CDR3 DNA: TGTGCCAGCAGTTTATCACAGGTCCAGCCCCAGCATTTT

D gene: NA
clone size: once
V gene: TRBV6-5
J gene: TRBJ1-1
CDR3 protein: CASSEGGARTEAFF
CDR3 DNA: TGTGCCAGCTCCGAGGGGGGGGCACGGACTGAAGCTTTCTTT

D gene: NA
clone size: NA
V gene: TRBV5-4
J gene: TRBJ2-5
CDR3 protein: CASSRGHMLQETQYF
CDR3 DNA: TGTGCCAGCAGCCGGGGACACATGTTGCAAGAGACCCAGTACTTC

D gene: TRBD1
clone size: NA
V gene: TRBV27
J gene: TRBJ1-1
CDR3 protein: CASSSWDRGRGAFF
CDR3 DNA: TGTGCCAGCAGTTCCTGGGACAGGGGGCGCGGAGCTTTCTTT

D gene: NA
clone size: NA
V gene: TRBV5-6
J gene: TRBJ2-7
CDR3 protein: CASSLVRARYYEQYF
CDR3 DNA: TGTGCCAGCAGCTTGGTGCGGGCACGGTACTACGAGCAGTACTTC

D gene: NA
clone size: NA
V gene: TRBV5-1
J gene: TRBJ2-6
CDR3 protein: CASSFSDSGANVLTF
CDR3 DNA: TGCGCCAGCAGCTTCTCAGACTCTGGGGCCAACGTCCTGACTTTC

D gene: TRBD2
clone size: NA
V gene: TRBV6-1
J gene: TRBJ2-1
CDR3 protein: CASSDGGLPYNEQFF
CDR3 DNA: TGTGCCAGCAGTGACGGGGGACTACCATACAATGAGCAGTTCTTC

D gene: NA
clone size: NA
V gene: TRBV12-2
J gene: TRBJ1-5
CDR3 protein: CASRLDTQSGQPQHF
CDR3 DNA: TGTGCAAGTCGCTTAGACACCCAAAGCGGTCAGCCCCAGCATTTT

D gene: NA
clone size: few
V gene: TRBV9
J gene: TRBJ2-7
CDR3 protein: CASSVAAGSYEQYF
CDR3 DNA: TGTGCCAGCAGCGTAGCAGCAGGATCCTACGAGCAGTACTTC

D gene: NA
clone size: NA
V gene: TRBV24-1
J gene: TRBJ1-2
CDR3 protein: CATSDRDTDYGYTF
CDR3 DNA: TGTGCCACCAGTGACCGGGACACAGACTATGGCTACACCTTC

D gene: TRBD1
clone size: NA
V gene: TRBV18
J gene: TRBJ1-1
CDR3 protein: CASSFDRGNTEAFF
CDR3 DNA: TGTGCCAGCTCATTCGACAGGGGGAACACTGAAGCTTTCTTT

D gene: NA
clone size: NA
V gene: TRBV27
J gene: TRBJ1-1
CDR3 protein: CASTPSRWQIAEAFF
CDR3 DNA: TGTGCCAGCACCCCCAGCAGGTGGCAGATCGCTGAAGCTTTCTTT

D gene: TRBD2
clone size: NA
V gene: TRBV19
J gene: TRBJ2-3
CDR3 protein: CASSIGSGRPSTDTQYF
CDR3 DNA: TGTGCCAGTAGTATAGGGAGCGGGAGACCGAGCACAGATACGCAGTATTTT

D gene: NA
clone size: NA
V gene: TRBV20-1
J gene: TRBJ2-1
CDR3 protein: CSARDLNEQFF
CDR3 DNA: TGCAGTGCTAGAGATCTGAATGAGCAGTTCTTC

D gene: TRBD1
clone size: NA
V gene: TRBV19
J gene: TRBJ1-6
CDR3 protein: CASSDRDRGSPLHF
CDR3 DNA: TGTGCCAGTAGTGACCGGGACAGGGGCTCACCCCTCCACTTT

D gene: TRBD1
clone size: NA
V gene: TRBV3-1/TRBV3-2
J gene: TRBJ1-2
CDR3 protein: CASSQVFGTASTF
CDR3 DNA: TGTGCCAGCAGCCAAGTCTTTGGGACAGCATCCACCTTC

D gene: TRBD2
clone size: NA
V gene: TRBV6-5
J gene: TRBJ2-7
CDR3 protein: CASRTSGSYEQYF
CDR3 DNA: TGTGCCAGCAGGACTAGCGGCTCCTACGAGCAGTACTTC

D gene: NA
clone size: NA
V gene: TRBV19
J gene: TRBJ1-1
CDR3 protein: CASSPSTGMNTEAFF
CDR3 DNA: TGTGCCAGTAGTCCCTCGACAGGAATGAACACTGAAGCTTTCTTT

D gene: TRBD2
clone size: NA
V gene: TRBV7-3
J gene: TRBJ2-1
CDR3 protein: CASSPWTSGNNEQFF
CDR3 DNA: TGTGCCAGCAGCCCCTGGACTAGCGGGAACAATGAGCAGTTCTTC

D gene: TRBD2
clone size: NA
V gene: TRBV9
J gene: TRBJ2-1
CDR3 protein: CASSVFERGGAPYNEQFF
CDR3 DNA: TGTGCCAGCAGCGTATTCGAACGGGGGGGAGCTCCTTACAATGAGCAGTTCTTC

D gene: NA
clone size: NA
V gene: TRBV4-2
J gene: TRBJ2-3
CDR3 protein: CASSQGKWDSVPDTQYF
CDR3 DNA: TGTGCCAGCAGCCAAGGGAAGTGGGATAGCGTTCCAGATACGCAGTATTTT

D gene: TRBD1
clone size: NA
V gene: TRBV27
J gene: TRBJ1-2
CDR3 protein: CASSSSYLDRGAAYTF
CDR3 DNA: TGTGCCAGCAGTTCCTCCTACTTGGACAGGGGGGCCGCCTACACCTTC

D gene: NA
clone size: NA
V gene: TRBV28
J gene: TRBJ2-7
CDR3 protein: CATWGRSSYEQYF
CDR3 DNA: TGTGCCACCTGGGGGAGGAGCTCCTACGAGCAGTACTTC

D gene: TRBD2
clone size: NA
V gene: TRBV29-1
J gene: TRBJ2-4
CDR3 protein: CSVEGGTSGFKNIQYF
CDR3 DNA: TGCAGCGTTGAAGGGGGGACTAGCGGATTCAAAAACATTCAGTACTTC

D gene: TRBD1
clone size: NA
V gene: TRBV19
J gene: TRBJ1-5
CDR3 protein: CASSNRDRTNQPQHF
CDR3 DNA: TGTGCCAGTAGCAACCGGGACAGGACCAATCAGCCCCAGCATTTT

D gene: NA
clone size: NA
V gene: TRBV6-5
J gene: TRBJ1-2
CDR3 protein: CASLGTGKGNYGYTF
CDR3 DNA: TGTGCCAGCCTCGGTACGGGGAAGGGTAACTATGGCTACACCTTC

D gene: TRBD2
clone size: NA
V gene: TRBV29-1
J gene: TRBJ2-7
CDR3 protein: CSVPGTSGSNEQYF
CDR3 DNA: TGCAGCGTCCCCGGGACTAGCGGGAGCAACGAGCAGTACTTC

D gene: TRBD1
clone size: NA
V gene: TRBV5-1
J gene: TRBJ2-7
CDR3 protein: CASSTGQGRVGQQYF
CDR3 DNA: TGCGCCAGCAGCACCGGACAGGGGAGAGTGGGGCAGCAGTACTTC

D gene: TRBD2
clone size: NA
V gene: TRBV28
J gene: TRBJ2-1
CDR3 protein: CASSSGSNEQFF
CDR3 DNA: TGTGCCAGCTCTAGCGGGAGCAATGAGCAGTTCTTC

D gene: TRBD1
clone size: NA
V gene: TRBV3-1/TRBV3-2
J gene: TRBJ2-3
CDR3 protein: CASSHDTPGQGTDTQYF
CDR3 DNA: TGTGCCAGCAGCCATGATACCCCGGGACAGGGCACAGATACGCAGTATTTT

D gene: NA
clone size: NA
V gene: TRBV27
J gene: TRBJ1-2
CDR3 protein: CASSLGYPRFYGYTF
CDR3 DNA: TGTGCCAGCAGTTTAGGGTATCCGAGGTTCTATGGCTACACCTTC

D gene: NA
clone size: NA
V gene: TRBV6-1
J gene: TRBJ2-2
CDR3 protein: CASSEYYTGELFF
CDR3 DNA: TGTGCCAGCAGTGAATACTACACCGGGGAGCTGTTTTTT

D gene: NA
clone size: NA
V gene: TRBV12-3/TRBV12-4
J gene: TRBJ1-2
CDR3 protein: CASTAGVGYTF
CDR3 DNA: TGTGCCAGCACCGCAGGGGTCGGCTACACCTTC

D gene: NA
clone size: NA
V gene: TRBV18
J gene: TRBJ2-7
CDR3 protein: CASSPRNYEQYF
CDR3 DNA: TGTGCCAGCTCACCCCGTAACTACGAGCAGTACTTC

D gene: NA
clone size: NA
V gene: TRBV19
J gene: TRBJ1-2
CDR3 protein: CASSIIRGNYGYTF
CDR3 DNA: TGTGCCAGTAGTATCATCCGGGGAAACTATGGCTACACCTTC

D gene: TRBD1
clone size: NA
V gene: TRBV15
J gene: TRBJ2-2
CDR3 protein: CATSRGGTGDGELFF
CDR3 DNA: TGTGCCACCAGCAGAGGGGGGACAGGGGACGGGGAGCTGTTTTTT

D gene: NA
clone size: NA
V gene: TRBV6-6
J gene: TRBJ1-1
CDR3 protein: CASSPGVNTEAFF
CDR3 DNA: TGTGCCAGCAGTCCAGGGGTGAACACTGAAGCTTTCTTT

D gene: NA
clone size: NA
V gene: TRBV6-5
J gene: TRBJ1-6
CDR3 protein: CASSYGGDNSPLHF
CDR3 DNA: TGTGCCAGCAGTTACGGGGGGGATAATTCACCCCTCCACTTT

D gene: TRBD1
clone size: NA
V gene: TRBV7-9
J gene: TRBJ1-5
CDR3 protein: CASSLGGGQGRHQPQHF
CDR3 DNA: TGTGCCAGCAGCTTAGGAGGGGGACAGGGTAGACATCAGCCCCAGCATTTT

D gene: NA
clone size: NA
V gene: TRBV27
J gene: TRBJ2-7
CDR3 protein: CASSSNWAARMEQYF
CDR3 DNA: TGTGCCAGCAGTTCCAACTGGGCCGCCAGGATGGAGCAGTACTTC

D gene: NA
clone size: NA
V gene: TRBV3-1/TRBV3-2
J gene: TRBJ2-2
CDR3 protein: CASRAQGNTGELFF
CDR3 DNA: TGTGCCAGCAGGGCACAGGGAAACACCGGGGAGCTGTTTTTT

D gene: NA
clone size: NA
V gene: TRBV4-2
J gene: TRBJ1-5
CDR3 protein: CASSPASGGASNQPQHF
CDR3 DNA: TGTGCCAGCAGCCCAGCATCTGGGGGGGCTAGCAATCAGCCCCAGCATTTT

D gene: TRBD1
clone size: NA
V gene: TRBV5-1
J gene: TRBJ2-1
CDR3 protein: CASSLVGQGIQFF
CDR3 DNA: TGCGCCAGCAGCTTGGTGGGACAGGGGATCCAGTTCTTC

D gene: TRBD2
clone size: NA
V gene: TRBV5-6
J gene: TRBJ2-1
CDR3 protein: CASSRTSGSLHEQFF
CDR3 DNA: TGTGCCAGCAGCCGGACTAGCGGGAGTCTGCATGAGCAGTTCTTC

D gene: TRBD2
clone size: NA
V gene: TRBV18
J gene: TRBJ2-1
CDR3 protein: CASSPLAGLAGYNEQFF
CDR3 DNA: TGTGCCAGCTCACCACTGGCTGGCTTAGCGGGGTACAATGAGCAGTTCTTC

D gene: NA
clone size: few
V gene: TRBV27
J gene: TRBJ1-3
CDR3 protein: CASSHGNTIYF
CDR3 DNA: TGTGCCAGCAGTCATGGAAACACCATATATTTT

D gene: NA
clone size: once
V gene: TRBV7-6
J gene: TRBJ2-5
CDR3 protein: CASSGTHQETQYF
CDR3 DNA: TGTGCCAGCAGTGGGACTCACCAAGAGACCCAGTACTTC

D gene: NA
clone size: NA
V gene: TRBV5-1
J gene: TRBJ1-1
CDR3 protein: CASSLEGGAYTEAFF
CDR3 DNA: TGCGCCAGCAGCTTGGAAGGCGGGGCGTACACTGAAGCTTTCTTT

D gene: TRBD1
clone size: NA
V gene: TRBV6-6
J gene: TRBJ2-7
CDR3 protein: CASSRQGEYEQYF
CDR3 DNA: TGTGCCAGCAGTCGACAGGGGGAATACGAGCAGTACTTC

D gene: TRBD1
clone size: NA
V gene: TRBV6-2/TRBV6-3
J gene: TRBJ1-5
CDR3 protein: CASSYSGGDQPQHF
CDR3 DNA: TGTGCCAGCAGTTATTCAGGGGGCGATCAGCCCCAGCATTTT

D gene: TRBD2
clone size: once
V gene: TRBV5-1
J gene: TRBJ2-3
CDR3 protein: CASHRTSSDTQYF
CDR3 DNA: TGCGCCAGCCATCGGACTAGCTCTGATACGCAGTATTTT

D gene: NA
clone size: NA
V gene: TRBV5-1
J gene: TRBJ1-1
CDR3 protein: CASSPTGGRVNTEAFF
CDR3 DNA: TGCGCCAGCAGCCCTACGGGGGGGCGCGTGAACACTGAAGCTTTCTTT